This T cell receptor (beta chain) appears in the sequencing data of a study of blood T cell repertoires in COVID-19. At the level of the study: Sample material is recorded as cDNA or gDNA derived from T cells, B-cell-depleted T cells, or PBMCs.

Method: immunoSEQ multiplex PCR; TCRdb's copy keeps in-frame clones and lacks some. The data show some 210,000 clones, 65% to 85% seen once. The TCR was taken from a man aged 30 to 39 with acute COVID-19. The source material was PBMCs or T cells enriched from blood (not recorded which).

The CDR3 coding sequence is TGTGCCATCAGTCCGGGACAGGGGTCAGATACGCAGTATTTT. Its protein is CAISPGQGSDTQYF. This rearrangement joins TRBV10-3 to TRBJ2-3; 10 bases line up with TRBD1. Per the germline V gene, CDR1 is ENHRY and CDR2 is SYGVKD. The J segment lost 4 bases and the V segment lost 5 bases, leaving 3 bases of the junction unmatched. The CDR3 totals 14 residues.